This TCR beta chain was observed in a study of T cells expressing NK-cell markers. The CDR3 runs to 13 residues. The germline CDR1 and CDR2 sequences are SGHAT and FQNNGV. Template switching by 5'RACE with UMIs generated the TCR beta cDNA. TCRdb reprocessed the 5' RACE reads, with one entry per CDR3 protein and no DNA. The sample yields 150,000 to 180,000 distinct CDR3 sequences, of which the top ten take up less than 40%. The specimen sequenced was blood T cells: a sorted CD56 or NKG2C T cell subset, CD4+ or CD8+ T cells, or bulk PBMC T cells (not recorded which). The V call is TRBV11-2, the J call TRBJ2-7; the TRBD2 assignment by TCRdb is unverifiable without DNA. This TCR derives from a woman between 45 and 60 years old in good health. This CDR3 reads CASSHGLTYEQYF. Filled out from reference TRBV11-2 and TRBJ2-7, the complete variable domain reads EAGVAQSPRYKIIEKRQSVAFWCNPISGHATLYWYQQILGQGPKLLIQFQNNGVVDDSQLPKDRFSAERLKGVDSTLKIQPAKLEDSAVYLCASSHGLTYEQYFGPGTRLTVT.